A single sample gave rise to the 32 T cell receptor beta chains below, sequenced in a study of metastatic and nonmetastatic thyroid tumors (TCRdb year 2020). No patient had received any treatment before thyroid surgery. The library was made by PCR. Sequencing used an Illumina HiSeq 4000. The public reads were reanalyzed by TCRdb: fastp trimming at Q25, MiXCR alignment, in-frame beta chains only. Counted in this sample were approximately 16,000 clones; around 28% of them appeared once. Of the sample, 45% to 50% is held by the ten largest clones. Material for sequencing was tumor tissue. The receptor source for this set is a male donor with papillary thyroid cancer or a benign thyroid nodule (not recorded which). Some clones in this sample may be carry-over from other donors' samples.

This clone was counted many times. This rearrangement joins TRBV4-1 to TRBJ1-1, with D maybe TRBD1 (5 bases). This CDR3 region has 12 residues. Germline assignment: CDR1 MGHRA and CDR2 YSYEKL. Between the trimmed V and J ends, which lost 3 bases and 6 bases, there was a span of 8 bases. The CDR3 is CASSHQGSEAFF. CDR3 nucleotides: TGCGCCAGCAGCCACCAGGGTTCTGAAGCTTTCTTT.

This clone is judged medium-sized (0.01 to 0.1%). V gene TRBV5-1 combines with J gene TRBJ2-1, with a possible D match to TRBD2 (5 bases). Trimming removed 0 bases at V and 1 base at J, with 11 bases between. The CDR3 is 16 amino acids. Germline V gene sequence: CDR1 SGHRS, CDR2 YFSETQ. The chain's CDR3 is CASSLDRRGSYNEQFF. The DNA for the CDR3 is TGCGCCAGCAGCTTGGACAGACGGGGATCCTACAATGAGCAGTTCTTC.

This clone has ten or more counts. The chain has TRBV7-9 and TRBJ1-2; D not resolved. The V end lost 1 base, the J end lost 8 bases, and 2 bases lay between the germline ends. CDR1 and CDR2 from the germline V gene are SEHNR and FQNEAQ (reference sequence). The CDR3 totals 10 residues. The CDR3 DNA is TGTGCCAGCAGCTTAGAGGGCTACACCTTC. Its translation: CASSLEGYTF.

DNA for the CDR3: TGTGCCAGCAGCTTAGCGGCTGGGGCCTCAGCGGGAAAGCCTGAGCAGTACTTC. It encodes CASSLAAGASAGKPEQYF. The V gene is TRBV7-2, the J gene TRBJ2-7; 7 nucleotides align to TRBD2. Germline V lookup: CDR1 SGHTA, CDR2 FQGNSA. Trimming cost V 0 bases and J 7 bases; bases outside gene matches: 18. The CDR3 consists of 18 residues.

The chain couples TRBV7-2 to TRBJ2-7; D might be TRBD1 (6 bases). Trimming took off 4 bases at V and 2 bases at J, with 12 bases between the two ends. The germline V gene encodes CDR1 SGHTA and CDR2 FQGNSA. The CDR3 totals 14 residues. Written as DNA, the CDR3 is TGTGCCAGCAGCTCCAACAGGGTAGCCTACGAGCAGTACTTC. Its protein product is CASSSNRVAYEQYF.

This clone came up many times. This chain joins TRBV2 and TRBJ1-2; D uncertain. CDR1 and CDR2 from the germline V gene are SNHLY and FYNNEI. The CDR3 runs 12 residues. V lost 3 bases and J 6 bases, leaving 8 bases between the germline ends. CDR3 sequence: CASSDEDHGYTF. CDR3 DNA: TGTGCCAGCAGTGATGAAGATCATGGCTACACCTTC.

Remarks on this clone: The junction differs from germline at one of its ends, possibly a read error. This chain connects TRBV6-4 to TRBJ1-6, with D perhaps matching TRBD1 (6 bases). The germline gives CDR1 MRHNA, CDR2 SNTAGT. The CDR3 has 15 residues. Written as DNA, the CDR3 is TGTGCCACCAGTGACTCACCCGACAGGTGCTCAGCCCTCCACTTT. Its translation: CATSDSPDRCSALHF.

Ten or more counts support this clone. The chain recombines TRBV7-2 with TRBJ1-1, with TRBD1 matching 8 bases. V dropped 2 bases and J dropped 7; count of bases not matched to a gene: 9. There are 15 residues in the CDR3. Per germline, CDR1 SGHTA and CDR2 FQGNSA. CDR3: CASSLPPGQAIEAFF. The CDR3 nucleotides are TGTGCCAGCAGCTTACCCCCGGGACAGGCGATTGAAGCTTTCTTT.

The V and J genes are TRBV20-1 and TRBJ2-7, with D tentatively TRBD2 (6 bases). The V and J ends lost 6 bases and 5 bases respectively, with 23 bases between them. Germline V gene data show CDR1 as DFQATT and CDR2 as SNEGSKA (reference sequence). This CDR3 is 15 amino acids long. CDR3 loop: CSAYEHGGSSDEQYF. CDR3 DNA sequence: TGCAGTGCCTATGAACACGGGGGAAGCTCTGACGAGCAGTACTTC.

The rearrangement uses TRBV6-1 and TRBJ2-1; TRBD2 agrees at 15 bases. The junction had 10 bases not matched to a gene; V was cut back by 10 bases and J by 6 bases. Germline CDR1 MNHNS, CDR2 SASEGT. This CDR3 is 16 amino acids long. CDR3: CANSSGTSGGSNEQFF. The CDR3 DNA sequence: TGTGCCAACAGCTCCGGGACTAGCGGGGGGTCCAATGAGCAGTTCTTC.

This clone was detected many times. The chain carries TRBV7-9 and TRBJ2-5, with no clear D. V was clipped by 4 bases and J by 1 base, with 4 bases between them. The CDR3 runs to 12 residues. Germline V gives CDR1 SEHNR, CDR2 FQNEAQ (reference sequence). The CDR3 region is CASSSFQETQYF. The CDR3, as DNA: TGTGCCAGCAGCTCTTTCCAAGAGACCCAGTACTTC.

The table lists this clone with a few counts. This rearrangement joins TRBV19 to TRBJ2-7, with 9 bases identical to TRBD1. The V segment lost 4 bases and the J segment 3 bases; nucleotides outside the gene matches: 1. In germline, CDR1 is LNHDA, CDR2 SQIVND (reference sequence). CDR3 length equals 13 residues. CDR3 residues: CASSTGQGYEQYF. CDR3 bases: TGTGCCAGTAGTACGGGACAGGGCTACGAGCAGTACTTC.

This clone was counted ten times or more. The V gene is TRBV20-1, the J gene TRBJ2-7; the D gene could be TRBD1 or TRBD2 (5 bases each). The germline V gene has CDR1 DFQATT and CDR2 SNEGSKA (reference sequence). The ends were cut back, 6 bases at V and 0 bases at J, with 18 bases in the middle. The CDR3 consists of 15 residues. The CDR3 sequence: CSAPTQRGPSYEQYF. The CDR3 DNA reads TGCAGTGCCCCTACCCAGAGGGGACCCTCCTACGAGCAGTACTTC.

The chain carries TRBV3-1 and TRBJ2-7, with D perhaps TRBD1 or TRBD2 (5 bases each). Germline values: CDR1 LGHDT, CDR2 YNNKEL (reference sequence). The CDR3 consists of 14 residues. With 4 bases removed from V and 0 bases from J, the gap between germline ends came to 10 bases. The CDR3 region has the DNA TGTGCCAGCAGCCTGTACGGGACCTCCTACGAGCAGTACTTC. Amino acid sequence: CASSLYGTSYEQYF.

Of note for this clone: Relative to the germline gene, one junction end is altered; a read error may explain this. The chain employs TRBV20-1 and TRBJ2-3, with 9 nucleotides matching TRBD2. The CDR3 length is 15 residues. The germline gives CDR1 DFQATT, CDR2 SNEGSKA (reference sequence). The CDR3 nucleotides are TGCATTGCTGCCGTTCTAGCGGGGAGCACATATACGCAGTATTTT. Translation: CIAAVLAGSTYTQYF.

The table lists this clone with a few counts. The CDR3, as DNA: TGTGCCAGCAGTTCCTGGACCAATGAGCAGTTCTTC. It codes for CASSSWTNEQFF. The genes are TRBV6-5 and TRBJ2-1; unclear D gene. The CDR3 is made up of 12 amino acids. V shed 4 bases and J shed 6 bases, with 7 bases lying between them. Per germline, CDR1 MNHEY and CDR2 SVGAGI.

This clone appeared many times. The J gene is TRBJ2-7, the V gene TRBV12-3 or TRBV12-4; tentative D call: TRBD1 (5 bases). Trimming stripped 5 bases from V and 3 bases from J, with 20 bases between. The CDR3 is 16 amino acids. The CDR3 DNA reads as TGTGCCAGCAGTCCGCCCGCCTGGGCAGGGCGCTACGAGCAGTACTTC. This gives the protein CASSPPAWAGRYEQYF.

Regarding this clone: A read error may account for a junction end that differs from germline. Within the sample, other DNA sequences also encode this same CDR3. The chain is built from TRBV7-6 and TRBJ2-3, with TRBD2 as a possible D gene (5 bases). The CDR3 totals 15 residues. CDR1 is SGHVS and CDR2 is FNYEAQ in the germline V gene. The CDR3 nucleotides are TGTGCCAGCAGCTTTTCGACCGGAGGAACAGATACTCAGTATTTT. This gives the protein CASSFSTGGTDTQYF.

This clone occurred a few times. The V call is TRBV28, the J call TRBJ1-1; 9 positions agree with TRBD1. The CDR3 runs 16 residues. V lost 2 bases and J lost 4; bases outside the gene matches: 8. Germline V gives CDR1 MDHEN, CDR2 SYDVKM. CDR3: CASSLVSGQGFTEAFF. The CDR3 DNA reads as TGTGCCAGCAGTTTAGTCTCCGGACAGGGGTTCACTGAAGCTTTCTTT.

This clone was detected a few times. The V call is TRBV12-5, the J call TRBJ1-1; 11 bases align to TRBD1. The CDR3 covers 12 residues. The V and J ends lost 5 bases and 10 bases, in that order; junction bases with no gene match: 3. Germline V gene lookup returns CDR1 LGHNT and CDR2 FRNRAP. The DNA for the CDR3 is TGTGCTAGTGGTATCGGACAGGGGGCAGCTTTCTTT. Translation gives CASGIGQGAAFF.

This clone was observed many times. The chain uses TRBV28 and TRBJ2-5; D is uncertain. CDR1 is MDHEN, CDR2 SYDVKM, per germline. Trimming took off 3 bases at V and 5 bases at J, with 4 bases between the two ends. The CDR3 sequence is 11 residues long. The CDR3 region has the DNA TGTGCCAGCAGTTTTAGGGAGACCCAGTACTTC. Translated: CASSFRETQYF. Together with reference TRBV28 and TRBJ2-5, the CDR3 gives the full variable domain: DVKVTQSSRYLVKRTGEKVFLECVQDMDHENMFWYRQDPGLGLRLIYFSYDVKMKEKGDIPEGYSVSREKKERFSLILESASTNQTSMYLCASSFRETQYFGPGTRLLVL.

This clone was detected many times. V is TRBV18 and J is TRBJ2-3; perhaps TRBD2 as D (6 bases). From germline, CDR1 is KGHSH and CDR2 LQKENI. Trimming removed 3 bases at V and 2 bases at J, with 15 bases between. The CDR3 extends over 16 amino acids. DNA of the CDR3: TGTGCCAGCTCACCCGGTCGCGGGGTCCTCACAGATACGCAGTATTTT. It yields the protein CASSPGRGVLTDTQYF.

At least ten counts were recorded for this clone. The chain recombines TRBV2 with TRBJ1-6; D gene unclear. This CDR3 region has 16 residues. The V gene's germline CDR1 is SNHLY and CDR2 FYNNEI. V lost 3 bases to trimming and J lost 0 bases, with 9 bases between them. The CDR3 is CASSERDYSYNSPLHF. The DNA of the CDR3 is TGTGCCAGCAGTGAGAGAGACTACTCCTATAATTCACCCCTCCACTTT. Full variable domain (remainder filled in from reference TRBV2 and TRBJ1-6): EPEVTQTPSHQVTQMGQEVILRCVPISNHLYFYWYRQILGQKVEFLVSFYNNEISEKSEIFDDQFSVERPDGSNFTLKIRSTKLEDSAMYFCASSERDYSYNSPLHFGNGTRLTVT.

This clone has a count of ten or more. With a much larger clone just one base away, this may be a read error. The chain carries TRBV5-4 and TRBJ1-2, with 8 positions matching TRBD1. The CDR3 spans 15 residues. Germline values: CDR1 SGHNT, CDR2 YYREEE (reference sequence). The CDR3 nucleotides are TGTGCCAGCAGCGGGTACAGGGGGGCTAACTATGGCTACGCCTTC. This codes for CASSGYRGANYGYAF.

This clone was found many times. V is TRBV15 and J is TRBJ1-1, with D maybe TRBD1 (5 bases). There are 16 residues in the CDR3. Germline CDR1 LNHNV, CDR2 YYDKDF (reference sequence). V was cut by 0 bases and J by 1 base, with 12 bases left in between. The CDR3 spells CATSRDFGAGNTEAFF. In DNA, the CDR3 is TGTGCCACCAGCAGAGATTTCGGGGCGGGGAACACTGAAGCTTTCTTT.

The J gene is TRBJ2-7, the V gene TRBV11-2; 13 positions match TRBD2. The CDR3 contains 17 residues. Trimming cost V 4 bases and J 4 bases; bases outside gene matches: 10. Germline CDR1 is SGHAT and CDR2 is FQNNGV. CDR3 sequence reads: CASSSSRTSGSRYEQYF. In nucleotides, the CDR3 is TGTGCCAGCAGCTCATCACGGACTAGCGGGAGTCGGTACGAGCAGTACTTC. The variable domain in full, with the rest retrieved from reference TRBV11-2 and TRBJ2-7, is EAGVAQSPRYKIIEKRQSVAFWCNPISGHATLYWYQQILGQGPKLLIQFQNNGVVDDSQLPKDRFSAERLKGVDSTLKIQPAKLEDSAVYLCASSSSRTSGSRYEQYFGPGTRLTVT.

The rearrangement uses TRBV28 and TRBJ2-7, with 7 bases matching TRBD2. Per the germline V gene, CDR1 is MDHEN and CDR2 is SYDVKM. The CDR3 loop spans 12 amino acids. The trim removed 6 bases at V and 3 bases at J, leaving 2 bases unmatched. CDR3 in DNA: TGTGCCAGCAGGAGCGGGAACTACGAGCAGTACTTC. This sequence encodes CASRSGNYEQYF.

This clone was seen more than once but under ten times. The V call is TRBV6-1, the J call TRBJ1-1; the D is unclear. Germline V gene lookup returns CDR1 MNHNS and CDR2 SASEGT. Trimming cost V 10 bases and J 6 bases, with 24 bases left between them. There are 15 residues in the CDR3. As DNA, the CDR3 is TGTGCCAATAGTGAAAAACTCGAGGGTTCGGCTGAAGCTTTCTTT. It translates to CANSEKLEGSAEAFF.

Regarding this clone: One end of the junction varies from germline; a read error may be responsible. This CDR3 reads CTSIHPGTSYEQYF. CDR3 DNA: TGTACCAGCATCCACCCGGGGACTAGCTACGAGCAGTACTTC. The chain links TRBV3-1 to TRBJ2-7; 8 bases map to TRBD2. The CDR3 spans 14 residues. Germline V gene sequence: CDR1 LGHDT, CDR2 YNNKEL (reference sequence).

The sample holds a few counts of this clone. This rearrangement joins TRBV24-1 to TRBJ1-2; D uncertain. CDR1 and CDR2 from the germline V gene are KGHDR and SFDVKD. V was cut by 2 bases and J by 6 bases, with 18 bases left in between. The CDR3 is made up of 16 amino acids. CDR3: CATSDSPVQEVDGYTF. In DNA, the CDR3 is TGTGCCACCAGTGATTCCCCCGTCCAGGAGGTGGATGGCTACACCTTC.

With regard to this clone: A junction end diverges from the germline sequence, so it may reflect a read error. The chain has TRBV6-6 and TRBJ1-4; TRBD1 matches at 7 bases. CDR3 size: 15 residues. CDR1 and CDR2 from the germline V gene are MNHNY and SVGAGI (reference sequence). DNA for the CDR3: TGTGCCATCAGTTACTCTGGCAGGGGGACTGAAAAACTGTTTTTT. Translating gives CAISYSGRGTEKLFF.

This clone showed up many times. This rearrangement joins TRBV19 to TRBJ2-1; 11 nucleotides match TRBD2. The CDR3 loop spans 14 amino acids. V was clipped by 5 bases and J by 14 bases; unmatched bases: 11. The germline V gene has CDR1 LNHDA and CDR2 SQIVND (reference sequence). CDR3 DNA: TGTGCCAGTAGTCTTAGCGGGAGGGCCTTTGAAAAGTTCTTC. It yields the protein CASSLSGRAFEKFF.